These T cell receptor beta chains were read from a single sample in a study of a mutant IDH1 vaccine in newly diagnosed glioma. Method: immunoSEQ multiplex PCR; TCRdb's copy keeps in-frame clones and lacks some. This sample has approximately 60,000 clones, with less than 85% found just once. What these receptors recognize is not known. Here the sequenced sample was PBMCs, taken from a glioma patient whose treatment included an IDH1 peptide vaccine. All receptors come from a woman under 30 with glioma. Some clones in this sample may be carry-over from other donors' samples. Each CDR3 is given without its conserved first and last residue. Each record gives: V gene, J gene, CDR3 protein.

TRBV11-2	TRBJ2-2	ASGRLRQGANTGELF
TRBV19	TRBJ2-7	ASAGDRAESDEQY
TRBV4-1	TRBJ1-1	ASSQEGAGNTEAF
TRBV30	TRBJ1-1	AWSVKGGAF
TRBV7-9	TRBJ2-5	ASSLGRGGQETQY
TRBV5-6	TRBJ2-1	ASSSQGAGYNEQF
TRBV10-3	TRBJ1-1	AISDLSPRLGF
TRBV10-2	TRBJ1-1	ASSSLGQPNTEAF
TRBV7-9	TRBJ1-4	ASSLSIQTNEKLF
TRBV7-7	TRBJ2-2	ASSLLAGDTGELF
TRBV4-2	TRBJ2-3	ASSQASGAGSDTQY
TRBV10-2	TRBJ2-1	ASSESGSGRAYNEQF
TRBV9	TRBJ2-2	ASSVEVAGELF
TRBV4-3	TRBJ2-2	ASSPLSPGELF
TRBV20-1	TRBJ2-1	RAGQGVEQF
TRBV14	TRBJ2-7	ASSPFQGAYEQY
TRBV6-1	TRBJ1-1	ASRMEVETEAF
TRBV10-1	TRBJ2-2	ASSKSLGPRRELF
TRBV20-1	TRBJ1-4	SALRNEKLF
TRBV14	TRBJ2-1	ASSQESGISGQF
TRBV9	TRBJ2-7	ASSVEDGYYEQY
TRBV4-2	TRBJ1-4	ASSQVKGQARGEKLF
TRBV5-1	TRBJ1-4	ASSPRGTGGEKLF
TRBV6-1	TRBJ2-7	ASRLWDSSEQY
TRBV27	TRBJ2-1	ASSPSGGAYNEQF
TRBV11-3	TRBJ1-1	ASSYRGGAEAF
TRBV11-3	TRBJ1-1	ASSLFGGHEAF
TRBV6-1	TRBJ1-2	ASSEVPGDRAYGYT
TRBV14	TRBJ2-7	ASSPFRGSGAYEQY
TRBV4-2	TRBJ1-2	ASSHPAQEGYT
TRBV2	TRBJ1-1	ATRGTLNTEAF
TRBV7-9	TRBJ2-2	ASSLVAPNTGELF
TRBV5-1	TRBJ1-2	ASSSPGQGGGYT
TRBV4-1	TRBJ2-7	ASSQDMGAAGGYEQY
TRBV9	TRBJ1-4	ASSGETGGNEKLF
TRBV10-1	TRBJ1-1	ASRDGENTEAF
TRBV2	TRBJ1-2	ASSDDPGDYGYT
TRBV6-1	TRBJ2-4	ASSQSPRDSAD
TRBV6-5	TRBJ1-2	ASRRDTVNYGYT
TRBV2	TRBJ2-2	ASREGAAGELF
TRBV10-3	TRBJ1-1	AISEEPPGLTEAF
TRBV30	TRBJ1-2	AGINGGHT
TRBV10-1	TRBJ1-4	ASSELRTEGF
TRBV2	TRBJ2-2	ASGRNGELF